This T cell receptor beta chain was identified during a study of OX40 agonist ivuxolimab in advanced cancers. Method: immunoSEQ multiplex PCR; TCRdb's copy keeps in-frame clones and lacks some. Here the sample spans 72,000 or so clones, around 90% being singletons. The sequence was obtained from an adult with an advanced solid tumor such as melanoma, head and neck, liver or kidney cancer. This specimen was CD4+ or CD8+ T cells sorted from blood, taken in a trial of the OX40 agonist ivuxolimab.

This CDR3 is CASKPGQTSSNTEAFF. The DNA for the CDR3 is TGCGCCAGCAAACCGGGACAGACTTCTTCGAACACTGAAGCTTTCTTT. This chain uses TRBV5-1 with TRBJ1-1; 7 bases match TRBD1. Germline V gives CDR1 SGHRS, CDR2 YFSETQ. The CDR3 contains 16 residues. V shed 6 bases and J 1 base; nucleotides not matched to a gene: 12.